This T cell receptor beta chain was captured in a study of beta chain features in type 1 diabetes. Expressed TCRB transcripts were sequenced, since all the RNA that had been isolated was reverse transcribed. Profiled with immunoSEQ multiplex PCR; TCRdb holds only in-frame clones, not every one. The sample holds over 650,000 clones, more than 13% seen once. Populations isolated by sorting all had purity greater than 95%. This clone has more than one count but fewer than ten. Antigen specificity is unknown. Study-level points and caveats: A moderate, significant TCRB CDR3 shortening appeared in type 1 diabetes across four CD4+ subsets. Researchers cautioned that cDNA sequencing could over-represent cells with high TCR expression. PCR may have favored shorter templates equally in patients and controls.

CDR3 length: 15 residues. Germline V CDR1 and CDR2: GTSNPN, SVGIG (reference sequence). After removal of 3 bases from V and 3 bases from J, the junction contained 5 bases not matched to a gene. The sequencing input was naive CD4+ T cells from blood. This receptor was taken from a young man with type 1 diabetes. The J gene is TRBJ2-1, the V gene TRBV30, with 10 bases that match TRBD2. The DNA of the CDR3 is TGTGCCTGGAGCCAAGGACTAGCGGACTACAATGAGCAGTTCTTC. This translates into CAWSQGLADYNEQFF.